This T cell receptor (beta chain) emerged from a study of OX40 agonist ivuxolimab in advanced cancers. Germline values: CDR1 SGHVS, CDR2 FNYEAQ. Trimming removed 4 bases at V and 5 bases at J, with 11 bases between. The CDR3 has 13 residues. The protocol was immunoSEQ multiplex PCR, while the TCRdb copy is restricted to in-frame clones and leaves out a portion. The profile shows roughly 80,000 clones, around 83% of them singletons. Sequencing used CD4+ or CD8+ T cells sorted from blood, obtained in a trial of the OX40 agonist ivuxolimab. This sequence was found in an adult with an advanced solid tumor such as melanoma, head and neck, liver or kidney cancer. This chain connects TRBV7-6 to TRBJ1-1; D is uncertain. The chain's CDR3 is CASSSVGETEAFF. DNA of the CDR3: TGTGCCAGCAGCTCTGTCGGGGAAACTGAAGCTTTCTTT.